The present T cell receptor (beta chain) was sequenced within a study of CD8+ T cells in alopecia areata. The sample's treatment: oral pan-JAK inhibitor, 5-10 mg twice daily. It was cDNA, reverse transcribed from extracted RNA, that served as the sequencing template. Clones were sequenced by immunoSEQ multiplex PCR, and TCRdb holds only the in-frame ones, with some missing. The sample records some 99,000 clones, more than 55% being singletons. Trimming took 4 bases from V and 7 from J; bases not matched to a gene: 6. Germline V CDR1 and CDR2: SEHNR, FQNEAQ (reference sequence). The CDR3 is made up of 15 amino acids.

The clonotype was recovered from a human donor with alopecia areata. Specimen: CD8+ T cells sorted from blood, collected at week 4, from a patient treated with tofacitinib. The gene calls are TRBV7-9 and TRBJ2-2; 10 bases match TRBD1. The CDR3 bases are TGTGCCAGCAGCTACCGGGACAGGGGATACGGGGAGCTGTTTTTT. Translated, it gives CASSYRDRGYGELFF. Combining the CDR3 with reference TRBV7-9 and TRBJ2-2 gives the whole variable domain DTGVSQNPRHKITKRGQNVTFRCDPISEHNRLYWYRQTLGQGPEFLTYFQNEAQLEKSRLLSDRFSAERPKGSFSTLEIQRTEQGDSAMYLCASSYRDRGYGELFFGEGSRLTVL.